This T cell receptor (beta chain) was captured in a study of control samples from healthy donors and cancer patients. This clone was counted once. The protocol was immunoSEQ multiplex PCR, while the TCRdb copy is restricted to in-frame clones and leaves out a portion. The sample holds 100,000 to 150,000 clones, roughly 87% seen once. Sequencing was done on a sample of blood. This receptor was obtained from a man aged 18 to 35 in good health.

CDR3 residues: CASSQGSLEETQYF. Written as DNA, the CDR3 is TGCGCCAGCAGCCAAGGCAGTTTAGAAGAGACCCAGTACTTC. The J gene is TRBJ2-5, the V gene TRBV4-1; D uncertain. The CDR3 totals 14 residues. Germline lookup yields CDR1 MGHRA and CDR2 YSYEKL. Trimming removed 1 base at V and 3 bases at J, with 9 bases between.